This T cell receptor beta chain was found in a study of shared clonotypes between healthy human individuals (dated by TCRdb to 2020 to 2021). Concerning the study at large: A couple of women and a few men aged 18 to 49 years were included in the cohort. For each donor, CD4 naive and CD4 memory were each given three plates, CD8 naive was given two plates, and CD8 memory was given one plate. To estimate repertoire size and how much clonotypes are shared between individuals, the study performed deep sequencing of blood TCR repertoires from a handful of healthy adults. Different laboratories and diverse techniques were used to prepare libraries and sequence TCR repertoires, to increase sequencing depth and limit assay-specific biases. Per donor, leukapheresis produced somewhere between about 0.8 and 9.5 billion PBMCs. What the research found in general, with its limitations: Higher generation probabilities were observed for clonotypes shared by all four sorted-subset donors than for non-shared clonotypes. Naive subsets generally had larger estimated clonotype richness than memory subsets did. Across four donors, about 4.5% of naive CD4, 3% to 4% of naive CD8, 2.3% of memory CD4, and roughly 0.41% of memory CD8 clonotypes were shared. Because the study included only a small number of donors, the genetic and exposure-history diversity represented was limited. Rarefaction of sorted-subset datasets indicated incomplete sequencing despite the large sequencing depth. Sampling was restricted to blood, and TCR repertoires in tissue are likely to differ from TCR repertoires in blood. Based on pairwise subsampling, the degree of clonotype sharing among donors was expected to be affected by sequencing depth.

Healthy HIV-negative adults with no recently reported acute infections or vaccinations were included as donors. Every donor was a Caucasian adult residing in Nashville, Tennessee, USA. CD4+ T cells were enriched by magnetic negative selection; naive cells were then positively selected on CD45RA, and the negative fraction formed the memory subset. Blood was obtained by leukapheresis, after which PBMCs were separated by Ficoll-Histopaque density gradient centrifugation and cryopreserved in liquid nitrogen vapor phase. Analytical flow cytometry was used to check the purity and quantity of every magnetically sorted T cell population. Each sorted fraction had its genomic DNA isolated and then quantified by UV absorbance on a Nanodrop 2000c. Using the deep immunoSEQ assay, multiplex PCR amplified TCR CDR3 regions from genomic DNA. Extracted genomic DNA from each cell subset was distributed evenly across all wells of several immunoSEQ 96-well plates, and each plate was treated as a replicate. For sorted subsets, each replicate PCR was loaded with 150 to 250 ng genomic DNA, equivalent to some 31,000 T cell genomes. The purified libraries were quantified using a Qubit 3.0 fluorometer, sized with a Bioanalyzer 2100, and then quantified again using the KAPA Library Quantification kit. Every immunoSEQ 96-well plate was sequenced on a separate single-read 150-cycle Illumina NextSeq 550 flow cell. Regarding the original processing steps: The immunoSEQ output contained only junctional sequences without quality scores, so filtering could not match that applied to full-length reads. Sequences were annotated with PyIR, a Python wrapper for IgBLAST v1.9, using IMGT germline references to assign V/J genes and CDR3. Reads were filtered out if the reads had weak V/J assignments (E-value above 1e-6), no CDR3, stop codons, out-of-frame junctions, or ambiguous translated residues. V3J clonotypes were defined by identical inferred V gene, J gene, and CDR3 amino acid sequence. Percentage overlap between repertoires was calculated by dividing the number of shared unique clonotypes by the size of the smaller repertoire. Three approaches were used to assess repertoire richness: RTK rarefaction, the Chao1 estimator, and Recon v2.1 estimates of unobserved clonotypes. Generation probabilities were computed with OLGA for all TCRbeta clonotypes obtained by the gDNA method from a few donors. TCRdb mirrors the immuneACCESS table, restricted to in-frame sequences. Some clones are absent from its copies; in checked studies, under half trace to an unresolved V gene, and the reason for the others is unknown. That table is the source of V, J and clone size, and D and trimming were worked out from the DNA. The sample includes roughly 2,500,000 clones, with over 85% observed a single time. The biggest ten clones account for approximately 0.36% of the sample.

CDR1 is given as MNHNY and CDR2 as SVGAGI, both from the germline V gene (reference sequence). V was cut back by 2 bases and J by 0 bases, leaving a gap of 11 bases between them. The CDR3 holds 15 amino acids from the cysteine to the phenylalanine. The entry retains the CDR3 DNA only, 45 bases that are in frame from base 1. Notes on this clone: The clone's antigen remains unknown. No base-level quality is on record; no much larger clone is a single base apart.

Sequencing was carried out using naive CD4+ T cells from PBMCs. Reading the label with the study, this specimen's cell subset or site is: CD45RA+ positively selected. This TCR was sampled from a man between 18 and 29 years old in good health. Some clones in this sample may be carry-over from other donors' samples. The chain joins TRBV6-6 to TRBJ2-7, and TRBD2 may be the D gene, going by 6 matching bases. Read as DNA, the sequence is TGTGCCAGCAGTTACGATGGGACTGGCTCCTACGAGCAGTACTTC. Its coded protein is CASSYDGTGSYEQYF.